This entry describes one T cell receptor beta chain. The sample belongs to a study of technical replicates of blood from a few donors. Repertoires were generated with immunoSEQ multiplex PCR, while TCRdb's copy carries only in-frame clones and drops some. The sample carries roughly 83,000 clones, approximately 92% recorded once. The V segment lost 4 bases and the J segment 0 bases; nucleotides outside the gene matches: 4. This CDR3 is 15 amino acids long. Germline V CDR1 and CDR2: LGHNA, YNFKEQ. The chain joins TRBV4-2 to TRBJ2-7, with TRBD1 matching over 9 bases. The clonotype originates from a human donor in good health. Sequencing was done on a sample of T cells isolated from PBMCs. CDR3 sequence: CASSPGQGNSYEQYF. In nucleotides, the CDR3 is TGTGCCAGCAGCCCCGGACAGGGGAACTCCTACGAGCAGTACTTC.